The T cell receptor (beta chain) described here comes from a study of T cells in Graves' hyperthyroidism and ophthalmopathy. Researchers took RNA transcripts and amplified the TCR beta CDR3 regions from them. TCR CDR3 regions were first amplified by RT-PCR with HTBI primers. TCRdb reprocessed the multiplex PCR reads via MiXCR and lists one record per CDR3 protein. The repertoire holds 550,000 to 700,000 distinct CDR3 sequences, with 40% to 55% as singletons. Germline V gives CDR1 SGHKS, CDR2 YYEKEE (reference sequence). The CDR3 consists of 17 residues. Trimming cost V 3 bases and J 4 bases; bases outside gene matches: 12.

Sample: peripheral blood or thyroid tissue (not recorded which). The TCR sequence derives from an adult woman with Graves' disease, either hyperthyroidism or ophthalmopathy (not recorded which). The V call is TRBV5-5, the J call TRBJ2-2, with TRBD2 identical over 7 bases. In nucleotides, the CDR3 is TGTGCCAGCAGCTATCCCGGGGGAGGGCCCAGCACCGGGGAGCTGTTTTTT. The encoded protein is CASSYPGGGPSTGELFF.